This TCR beta chain originates from a study of PD-L1 blockade in urothelial cancer. TCRdb's table, derived via immunoSEQ multiplex PCR, lists solely in-frame clones and lacks some. Here the sample spans around 80,000 clones, roughly nine tenths being singletons. Study conclusions and caveats: Pretreatment blood TCR clonality under the median forecast improved survival.

About this clone itself: The antigen is not known.

Looked up from germline, CDR1 is SNHLY and CDR2 is FYNNEI. J gave up 7 bases and V 6 bases, and 13 bases lay outside the gene matches. The CDR3 covers 16 residues. J is TRBJ2-3 and V is TRBV2; 10 bases agree with TRBD2. This clonotype was sampled from a woman between 65 and 79 years old with urothelial cancer. Sequencing used PBMCs, obtained around atezolizumab (anti-PD-L1) treatment. The CDR3 is CASRDGTSVTLNTQYF. The CDR3 DNA reads TGTGCCAGCAGGGATGGGACTAGCGTTACCCTAAATACGCAGTATTTT.